Below are 26 T cell receptor beta chains sequenced from a single sample in a study of cytomegalovirus exposure and HLA in healthy donors. Use of 60 Vbeta and 13 Jbeta primers characterized the PCR. Libraries were prepared by immunoSEQ multiplex PCR; TCRdb keeps only in-frame clonotypes and omits some of them. The sample holds about 73,000 clones, 67% seen once. Material for sequencing was PBMCs. The source is a woman in her forties or fifties in good health and CMV-seropositive.

The CDR3 region is CSVHDRRTEAFF. CDR3 nucleotides: TGCAGCGTTCACGACAGGAGGACTGAAGCTTTCTTT. The V call is TRBV29-1, the J call TRBJ1-1, with D possibly matching TRBD1 (6 bases). The CDR3 covers 12 residues. The V and J ends lost 5 bases and 5 bases respectively, with 12 bases between them. Per the germline V gene, CDR1 is SQVTM and CDR2 is ANQGSEA.

The rearrangement uses TRBV7-8 and TRBJ1-2; D might be TRBD1 (6 bases). The CDR3 covers 15 residues. Germline CDR1 is SGHVS and CDR2 is FQNEAQ. Trimming left V 1 base short and J 2 bases short, with 11 bases between. CDR3 amino acids: CASSLVSRGNYGYTF. DNA for the CDR3: TGTGCCAGCAGCTTAGTATCCAGGGGAAACTATGGCTACACCTTC.

This clone was observed a handful of times. This chain connects TRBV30 to TRBJ1-1, with D uncertain. V was cut by 3 bases and J by 7 bases, with 15 bases left in between. Germline CDR1 is GTSNPN and CDR2 is SVGIG (reference sequence). The CDR3 runs to 13 residues. Here the CDR3 reads CAWSVDIRYEAFF. The CDR3 region has the DNA TGTGCCTGGAGCGTTGACATAAGGTATGAAGCTTTCTTT.

V usage is TRBV6-1 and J usage is TRBJ2-1, with TRBD1 identical over 10 bases. The ends lost 10 bases at V and 8 bases at J; junction bases unmatched: 11. Germline CDR1 MNHNS, CDR2 SASEGT. The CDR3 covers 14 residues. The CDR3: CATSDRGISDEQFF. CDR3 DNA sequence: TGTGCCACCTCGGACAGGGGGATAAGCGATGAGCAGTTCTTC.

The chain has TRBV4-2 and TRBJ2-7; tentative D call: TRBD2 (6 bases). Germline values: CDR1 LGHNA, CDR2 YNFKEQ. The CDR3 is 15 residues long. V was cut by 1 base and J by 2 bases, with 12 bases left in between. The CDR3: CASSQVGGSAYEQYF. The CDR3 DNA sequence: TGTGCCAGCAGCCAAGTCGGGGGATCAGCCTACGAGCAGTACTTC.

The gene calls are TRBV28 and TRBJ2-3, with TRBD2 matching 9 bases. CDR1 is MDHEN and CDR2 is SYDVKM in the germline V gene. The trim removed 8 bases at V and 3 bases at J, leaving 9 bases unmatched. The CDR3 extends over 15 amino acids. CDR3 amino acids: CASVAGEFTTDTQYF. The DNA of the CDR3 is TGTGCCAGCGTAGCGGGGGAGTTTACGACAGATACGCAGTATTTT.

This clone was detected a few times. The V call is TRBV9, the J call TRBJ1-1; unclear D gene. Germline CDR1 and CDR2: SGDLS and YYNGEE. V lost 4 bases and J lost 3, with 10 bases in between. CDR3 length: 13 residues. CDR3 sequence reads: CASSSSADTEAFF. The CDR3 DNA reads TGTGCCAGCAGCTCTTCAGCGGACACTGAAGCTTTCTTT.

V gene TRBV5-1 combines with J gene TRBJ2-7; a weak D match, TRBD1 (5 bases). V was cut by 1 base and J by 6 bases, with 17 bases left in between. The CDR3 is made up of 15 amino acids. Germline V gives CDR1 SGHRS, CDR2 YFSETQ. CDR3 nucleotides: TGCGCCAGCAGCTTGTTACAGGACCCTGGAGCCGAGCAGTACTTC. It is translated as CASSLLQDPGAEQYF.

The CDR3 reads CASIDRGGNTIYF. DNA for the CDR3: TGTGCCAGTATCGACAGGGGTGGAAACACCATATATTTT. This chain uses TRBV6-1 with TRBJ1-3, with TRBD1 matching over 8 bases. The CDR3 extends over 13 amino acids. CDR1 and CDR2 (germline): MNHNS, SASEGT. J was trimmed by 3 bases and V by 9 bases; bases with no gene match: 4.

This chain joins TRBV19 and TRBJ1-1; D perhaps matches TRBD1 (5 bases). The CDR3 has 11 amino acids. The V and J ends lost 3 bases and 8 bases respectively, with 7 bases between them. Germline V gene sequence: CDR1 LNHDA, CDR2 SQIVND (reference sequence). The DNA for the CDR3 is TGTGCCAGTAGTATGAGGACAGAAGCTTTCTTT. Residues: CASSMRTEAFF.

This clone was found once. This chain joins TRBV7-9 and TRBJ1-4, with TRBD1 matching over 9 bases. Germline lookup yields CDR1 SEHNR and CDR2 FQNEAQ (reference sequence). V lost 0 bases to trimming and J lost 4 bases; unmatched junction nucleotides: 9. The CDR3 extends over 18 amino acids. The CDR3 sequence is CASSLAGDRANLNEKLFF. The DNA for the CDR3 is TGTGCCAGCAGCTTAGCGGGGGACAGGGCGAACCTTAATGAAAAACTGTTTTTT. Using reference TRBV7-9 and TRBJ1-4 for the parts outside the CDR3, the full variable domain is DTGVSQNPRHKITKRGQNVTFRCDPISEHNRLYWYRQTLGQGPEFLTYFQNEAQLEKSRLLSDRFSAERPKGSFSTLEIQRTEQGDSAMYLCASSLAGDRANLNEKLFFGSGTQLSVL.

This chain links TRBV6-5 with TRBJ2-2; D might be TRBD2 (7 bases). Per the germline V gene, CDR1 is MNHEY and CDR2 is SVGAGI. Trimming cost V 8 bases and J 3 bases, with 13 bases left between them. This CDR3 is built from 14 residues. The CDR3 DNA is TGTGCCAGCCAAAGGGGGGGCGACACCGGGGAGCTGTTTTTT. It is translated as CASQRGGDTGELFF.

The chain couples TRBV6-1 to TRBJ2-1; D possibly corresponds to TRBD1 (6 bases). Germline V gene sequence: CDR1 MNHNS, CDR2 SASEGT. CDR3 size: 12 residues. Trimming cost V 6 bases and J 10 bases, with 13 bases left between them. CDR3 loop: CASRGTRREQFF. The CDR3 region has the DNA TGTGCCAGCAGGGGGACAAGGAGGGAGCAGTTCTTC.

The V gene is TRBV9, the J gene TRBJ2-3; a weak D match, TRBD2 (5 bases). Trimming removed 2 bases from V and 5 bases from J, with 12 bases in between. Germline CDR1 and CDR2: SGDLS and YYNGEE. The CDR3 has 14 residues. DNA for the CDR3: TGTGCCAGCAGCGTCGCCTCGAGGGTAGATACGCAGTATTTT. Residues: CASSVASRVDTQYF.

V usage is TRBV6-5 and J usage is TRBJ2-5; tentative D call: TRBD2 (6 bases). This CDR3 is built from 14 residues. Looked up from germline, CDR1 is MNHEY and CDR2 is SVGAGI. V lost 8 bases and J lost 0, with 13 bases in between. In DNA form, the CDR3 reads TGTGCCAGCGCCAAGACTAGAAACCAAGAGACCCAGTACTTC. Its protein product is CASAKTRNQETQYF.

The chain's CDR3 is CASSLAGDYSNQPQHF. CDR3 coding DNA: TGTGCCAGCAGTTTAGCAGGGGATTATAGCAATCAGCCCCAGCATTTT. V usage is TRBV6-5 and J usage is TRBJ1-5; perhaps TRBD1 as D (6 bases). Trimming took 4 bases from V and 0 from J, leaving 13 bases between them. CDR1 and CDR2 from the germline V gene are MNHEY and SVGAGI. This CDR3 is built from 16 residues.

The J gene is TRBJ1-6, the V gene TRBV28; 7 bases map to TRBD1. The CDR3 is 15 residues long. Germline V gene sequence: CDR1 MDHEN, CDR2 SYDVKM. With 5 bases clipped from V and 7 bases from J, the junction kept 8 bases outside the gene matches. The DNA of the CDR3 is TGTGCCAGCAGTCCCCGACAGGGTTGGAATTCACCCCTCCACTTT. Residues: CASSPRQGWNSPLHF.

In DNA, the CDR3 is TGTGCCAGCAGCCCTGACAGGGATTCACCCCTCCACTTT. Protein sequence: CASSPDRDSPLHF. The chain is built from TRBV11-3 and TRBJ1-6; TRBD1 matches 7 bases. Per the germline V gene, CDR1 is SGHNT and CDR2 is YENEEA. CDR3 size: 13 residues. V gave up 5 bases and J gave up 8 bases; unmatched junction bases: 3. Together with reference TRBV11-3 and TRBJ1-6, the CDR3 gives the full variable domain: EAGVVQSPRYKIIEKKQPVAFWCNPISGHNTLYWYLQNLGQGPELLIRYENEEAVDDSQLPKDRFSAERLKGVDSTLKIQPAELGDSAVYLCASSPDRDSPLHFGNGTRLTVT.

The V call is TRBV6-5, the J call TRBJ1-1; D gene unclear. Germline loops: CDR1 MNHEY, CDR2 SVGAGI. Trimming stripped 6 bases from V and 5 bases from J, with 13 bases between. The CDR3 totals 13 residues. The CDR3 DNA is TGTGCCAGCAGCTCGGGTAGGGAGACTGAAGCTTTCTTT. Amino acids: CASSSGRETEAFF.

The genes are TRBV19 and TRBJ2-1; 14 bases map to TRBD2. CDR1 and CDR2 (germline): LNHDA, SQIVND (reference sequence). J was trimmed by 8 bases and V by 9 bases; bases with no gene match: 6. This CDR3 has 14 amino acids. CDR3: CASLGLAGGDEQFF. The CDR3, as DNA: TGTGCCAGCCTAGGACTAGCGGGGGGTGATGAGCAGTTCTTC.

V is TRBV10-3 and J is TRBJ1-6; possibly TRBD1 for D (5 bases). The CDR3 consists of 13 residues. V lost 2 bases and J 10 bases, leaving 9 bases between the germline ends. Germline assignment: CDR1 ENHRY and CDR2 SYGVKD. The CDR3 DNA reads TGTGCCATCAGTGAGCAGGGAGGGTCACCCCTCCACTTT. Translation gives CAISEQGGSPLHF.

This clone has only a few counts. The chain recombines TRBV5-1 with TRBJ1-1, with TRBD1 as a possible D gene (6 bases). V shed 0 bases and J shed 5 bases, with 11 bases lying between them. The CDR3 extends over 14 amino acids. Germline CDR1 and CDR2: SGHRS and YFSETQ. CDR3 in amino acids: CASSLGPQGTEAFF. The CDR3 DNA reads as TGCGCCAGCAGCTTGGGCCCCCAGGGGACTGAAGCTTTCTTT.

This chain links TRBV7-6 with TRBJ2-2; a weak D match, TRBD1 (6 bases). Germline CDR1 and CDR2: SGHVS and FNYEAQ. The length of the CDR3 is 17 residues. Trimming cost V 8 bases and J 1 base, with 20 bases left between them. CDR3 DNA sequence: TGTGCCAGCCAGGGGTCCCCGGAGGCGGTGAACACCGGGGAGCTGTTTTTT. As protein: CASQGSPEAVNTGELFF.

This chain joins TRBV14 and TRBJ2-3; 8 bases line up with TRBD2. This CDR3 has 14 residues. From germline, CDR1 is SGHDN and CDR2 FVKESK. V was clipped by 0 bases and J by 8 bases; unmatched bases: 4. This CDR3 reads CASSQEALAGTQYF. The CDR3 DNA is TGTGCCAGCAGCCAAGAAGCCCTAGCGGGTACGCAGTATTTT.

The CDR3 nucleotides read TGTGCCAGCAGCCCCCGCGGGGGAGAGCCAGATACGCAGTATTTT. This translates into CASSPRGGEPDTQYF. The rearrangement links TRBV4-2 to TRBJ2-3, with TRBD2 matching over 7 bases. The germline CDR1 and CDR2 sequences are LGHNA and YNFKEQ. The CDR3 runs to 15 residues. Germline trimming cut 4 bases from V and 4 bases from J; bases unmatched to any gene: 8.

The genes are TRBV14 and TRBJ1-1; D remains ambiguous. The CDR3 consists of 14 residues. Per germline, CDR1 SGHDN and CDR2 FVKESK. Deletions cut 0 bases from V and 2 bases from J, with 7 bases between. DNA for the CDR3: TGTGCCAGCAGCCAAGATTGGCAAAACACTGAAGCTTTCTTT. It is translated as CASSQDWQNTEAFF.